A single T cell receptor (beta chain) is shown here with its context. Data came from immunoSEQ multiplex PCR; TCRdb stores just in-frame clones and leaves some out. Of around 52,000 clones listed, around 80% are singletons. The data were taken from a study of blood T cell repertoires in COVID-19. Overall study: The study drew acute and convalescent COVID-19 samples from the United States, Italy and Spain. PBMCs, B-cell-depleted T cells, or T cells were the source of the cDNA or gDNA that made up the material.

This CDR3 has 17 residues. CDR1 and CDR2 from the germline V gene are SGHRS and YFSETQ. V was pared by 4 bases and J by 8 bases, with 17 bases of the junction left unmatched. The chain employs TRBV5-1 and TRBJ1-2; 10 bases align to TRBD1. Sample: peripheral blood. The clonotype was recovered from a woman aged 60-75 years with acute or convalescent COVID-19. DNA of the CDR3: TGCGCCAGCAGCGCGTCTCCCTTCGACAGGGGGCTACACGGCTACACCTTC. Translating it yields CASSASPFDRGLHGYTF.